These T cell receptor beta chains were read from a single sample in a study of blood T cell repertoires in COVID-19. This table comes from immunoSEQ multiplex PCR, and its TCRdb copy is limited to in-frame clones, with some not included. The sample contains under 200,000 clones, approximately 90% of which appear only once. The source material was peripheral blood. Receptor source: a man aged 35 to 55 with active or convalescent COVID-19. CDR3s include the opening cysteine and the closing phenylalanine or tryptophan. The order of the fields is J gene, CDR3 length, D gene, V gene, CDR3 protein. The D gene is left open where the match is weak.

J: TRBJ1-1; length: 15; D: TRBD1; V: TRBV5-1; CDR3: CASSLREGANTEAFF
J: TRBJ1-1; length: 13; D: NA; V: TRBV12-3/TRBV12-4; CDR3: CASSPTEGTEAFF
J: TRBJ2-7; length: 15; D: TRBD2; V: TRBV4-1; CDR3: CASSHPGGARYEQYF
J: TRBJ1-1; length: 14; D: TRBD1; V: TRBV6-1; CDR3: CASSETGSFSEAFF
J: TRBJ1-5; length: 16; D: TRBD1; V: TRBV2; CDR3: CASSGQGAVSNQPQHF
J: TRBJ1-2; length: 16; D: NA; V: TRBV6-6; CDR3: CASSYLFGLANYGYTF
J: TRBJ2-3; length: 16; D: TRBD2; V: TRBV7-3; CDR3: CASSRWGGLGTDTQYF
J: TRBJ1-1; length: 17; D: TRBD1; V: TRBV7-2; CDR3: CASSLARTGVMNTEAFF
J: TRBJ2-3; length: 12; D: NA; V: TRBV14; CDR3: CASDSGTDTQYF
J: TRBJ2-3; length: 12; D: NA; V: TRBV5-1; CDR3: CASSLMRDTQYF
J: TRBJ2-2; length: 15; D: TRBD1; V: TRBV11-2; CDR3: CASSPAGGRIGELFF
J: TRBJ2-3; length: 13; D: TRBD2; V: TRBV3-1/TRBV3-2; CDR3: CASSRGGLDTQYF
J: TRBJ2-1; length: 14; D: NA; V: TRBV14; CDR3: CASSQDLRVREQFF
J: TRBJ2-1; length: 12; D: TRBD1; V: TRBV7-9; CDR3: CASSSPDREQFF
J: TRBJ1-2; length: 14; D: TRBD1; V: TRBV3-1/TRBV3-2; CDR3: CASSQKGQGNGYTF
J: TRBJ2-2; length: 18; D: TRBD2; V: TRBV5-1; CDR3: CASSLLGQGLANTGELFF
J: TRBJ2-6; length: 16; D: TRBD1; V: TRBV28; CDR3: CASRGRGFSGANVLTF
J: TRBJ2-5; length: 12; D: NA; V: TRBV6-2/TRBV6-3; CDR3: CASSRGLETQYF
J: TRBJ1-4; length: 15; D: NA; V: TRBV18; CDR3: CASSPWGDDDEKLFF
J: TRBJ2-7; length: 17; D: NA; V: TRBV4-1; CDR3: CASSQGGLGLISYEQYF
J: TRBJ1-1; length: 15; D: TRBD1; V: TRBV20-1; CDR3: CSASRLQGARTEAFF
J: TRBJ1-1; length: 15; D: TRBD1; V: TRBV3-1/TRBV3-2; CDR3: CASSQDDRVSTEAFF
J: TRBJ1-2; length: 15; D: TRBD1; V: TRBV19; CDR3: CASSIGRTGGHGYTF
J: TRBJ2-3; length: 14; D: NA; V: TRBV7-2; CDR3: CASSLERGSDTQYF
J: TRBJ1-5; length: 15; D: TRBD1; V: TRBV4-1; CDR3: CASSQAQGEVQPQHF
J: TRBJ2-3; length: 12; D: NA; V: TRBV12-5; CDR3: CASAGNTDTQYF
J: TRBJ2-1; length: 16; D: TRBD2; V: TRBV7-9; CDR3: CASSLALAGTYNEQFF
J: TRBJ2-5; length: 13; D: NA; V: TRBV2; CDR3: CASSGGSQETQYF
J: TRBJ1-1; length: 15; D: NA; V: TRBV7-2; CDR3: CASSLKGGGSTEAFF